The clone carrying this T cell receptor (beta chain) has only a few counts. Its specificity is not known. This record belongs to a study of blood T cells in healthy people across ages. The study's findings and limits: A strong correlation between TCR beta diversity and naive T cell percentage was seen.

For the second PCR, which ran for 7 to 11 cycles, a sample-barcoded 5' primer and a J-beta primer mix were used. MiXCR, applied by TCRdb to the 5' RACE reads, yields one record per CDR3 protein. The table lists almost 1 million distinct CDR3 sequences, roughly 47% of them singletons. This CDR3 is 13 amino acids long. Germline V lookup: CDR1 MNHEY, CDR2 SVGAGI. The germline V and J ends were trimmed by 6 bases and 2 bases, with 9 bases remaining between them. The chain uses TRBV6-5 and TRBJ2-3, with D maybe TRBD1 (5 bases). Material for sequencing was blood. The TCR was taken from an older woman in good health. The chain's CDR3 is CASRMTATDTQYF. CDR3 coding DNA: TGTGCCAGCAGAATGACAGCCACAGATACGCAGTATTTT.